The T cell receptor (beta chain) described here comes from a study of patients and donors after allogeneic stem cell transplantation. This CDR3 region has 13 residues. V lost 5 bases to trimming and J lost 8 bases, with 15 bases between them. TCRdb reprocessed the RT-PCR reads via MiXCR and lists one record per CDR3 protein. This sample has about 410,000 distinct CDR3 sequences; around 15% occur once, and the top ten carry around 7.9%. The genes are TRBV12-3 or TRBV12-4 and TRBJ1-2, with D tentatively TRBD1 (6 bases). The receptor was derived from a human donor who was either an allogeneic HSCT recipient or a stem cell or donor lymphocyte infusion donor (not recorded which). It is not recorded whose cells these are; they may come from a transplant donor. The specimen was blood, either unsorted or a sorted T cell fraction (not recorded which). The CDR3: CASSPILQGGYTF. CDR3 DNA: TGTGCCAGCAGTCCGATATTACAGGGAGGCTACACCTTC.